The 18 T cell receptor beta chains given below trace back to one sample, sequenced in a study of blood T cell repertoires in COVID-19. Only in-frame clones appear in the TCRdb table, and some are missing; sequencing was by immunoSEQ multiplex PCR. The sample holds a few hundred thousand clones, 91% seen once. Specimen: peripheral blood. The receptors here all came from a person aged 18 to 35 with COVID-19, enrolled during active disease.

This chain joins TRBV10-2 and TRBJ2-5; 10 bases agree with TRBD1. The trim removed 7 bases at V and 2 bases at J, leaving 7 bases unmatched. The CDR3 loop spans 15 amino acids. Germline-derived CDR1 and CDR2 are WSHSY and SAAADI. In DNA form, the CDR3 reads TGCGCCAGCACCGACAGGGGGCGTAATCAAGAGACCCAGTACTTC. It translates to CASTDRGRNQETQYF.

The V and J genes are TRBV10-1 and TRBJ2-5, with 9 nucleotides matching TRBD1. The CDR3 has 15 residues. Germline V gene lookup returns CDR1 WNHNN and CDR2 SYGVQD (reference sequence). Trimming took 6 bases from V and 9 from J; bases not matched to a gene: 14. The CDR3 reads CASRGDRERGRAQYF. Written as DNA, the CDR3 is TGCGCCAGCAGGGGGGACAGGGAAAGAGGTCGGGCCCAGTACTTC.

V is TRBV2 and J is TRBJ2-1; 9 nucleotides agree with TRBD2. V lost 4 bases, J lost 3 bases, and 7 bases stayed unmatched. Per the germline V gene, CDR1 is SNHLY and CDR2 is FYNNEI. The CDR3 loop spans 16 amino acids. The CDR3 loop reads CASSARTSVFYNEQFF. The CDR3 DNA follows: TGTGCCAGCAGTGCTCGGACTAGCGTTTTCTACAATGAGCAGTTCTTC.

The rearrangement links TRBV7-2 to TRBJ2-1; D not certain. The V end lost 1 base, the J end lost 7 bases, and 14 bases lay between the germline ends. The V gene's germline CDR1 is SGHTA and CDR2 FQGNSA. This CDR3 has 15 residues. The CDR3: CASSLEPSLWNEQFF. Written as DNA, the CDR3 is TGTGCCAGCAGCTTAGAGCCTAGTCTATGGAATGAGCAGTTCTTC.

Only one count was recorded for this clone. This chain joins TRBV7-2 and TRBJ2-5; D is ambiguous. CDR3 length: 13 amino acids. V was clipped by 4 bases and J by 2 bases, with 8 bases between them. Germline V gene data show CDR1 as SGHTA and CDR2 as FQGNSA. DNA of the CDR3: TGTGCCAGCAGCTCAGACTCGCAAGAGACCCAGTACTTC. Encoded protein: CASSSDSQETQYF.

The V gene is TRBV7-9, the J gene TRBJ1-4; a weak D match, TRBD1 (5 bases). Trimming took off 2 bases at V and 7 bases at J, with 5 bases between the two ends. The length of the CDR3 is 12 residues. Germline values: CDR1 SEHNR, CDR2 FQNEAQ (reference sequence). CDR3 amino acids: CASSLQGEKLFF. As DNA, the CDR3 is TGTGCCAGCAGCTTACAGGGTGAAAAACTGTTTTTT.

The CDR3 DNA is TGTGCCAGCAGTTCGTCGACAGGGGGCACTGAAGCTTTCTTT. Amino acid sequence: CASSSSTGGTEAFF. The chain couples TRBV28 to TRBJ1-1; TRBD1 aligns across 9 bases. Germline CDR1 reads MDHEN; CDR2 reads SYDVKM. The V segment lost 4 bases and the J segment 4 bases; nucleotides outside the gene matches: 4. There are 14 residues in the CDR3. The whole variable domain, filled in from reference TRBV28 and TRBJ1-1, reads DVKVTQSSRYLVKRTGEKVFLECVQDMDHENMFWYRQDPGLGLRLIYFSYDVKMKEKGDIPEGYSVSREKKERFSLILESASTNQTSMYLCASSSSTGGTEAFFGQGTRLTVV.

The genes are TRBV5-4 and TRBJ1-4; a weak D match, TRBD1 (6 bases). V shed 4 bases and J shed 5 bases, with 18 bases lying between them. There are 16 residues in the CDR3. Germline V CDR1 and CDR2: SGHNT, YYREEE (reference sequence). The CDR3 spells CASSLQTGTSNEKLFF. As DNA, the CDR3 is TGTGCCAGCAGCCTGCAAACCGGGACATCAAATGAAAAACTGTTTTTT.

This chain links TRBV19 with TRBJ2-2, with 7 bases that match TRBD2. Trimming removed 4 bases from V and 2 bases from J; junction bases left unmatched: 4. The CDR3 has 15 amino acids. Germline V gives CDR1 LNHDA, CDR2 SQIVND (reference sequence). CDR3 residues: CASSRAGSNTGELFF. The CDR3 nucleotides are TGTGCCAGTAGTAGAGCGGGAAGCAACACCGGGGAGCTGTTTTTT.

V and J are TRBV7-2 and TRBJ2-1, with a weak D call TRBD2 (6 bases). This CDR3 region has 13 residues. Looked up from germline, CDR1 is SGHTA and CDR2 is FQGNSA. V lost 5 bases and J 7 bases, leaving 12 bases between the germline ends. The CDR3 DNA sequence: TGTGCCAGCAGCCAAGGGACTCGGAATGAGCAGTTCTTC. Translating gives CASSQGTRNEQFF.

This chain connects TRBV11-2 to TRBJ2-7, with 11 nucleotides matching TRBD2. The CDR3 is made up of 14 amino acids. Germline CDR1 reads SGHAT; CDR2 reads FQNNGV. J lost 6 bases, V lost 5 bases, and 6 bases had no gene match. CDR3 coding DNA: TGTGCCAGCAGCCCACTAGCGGGAGCAGTCGAGCAGTACTTC. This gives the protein CASSPLAGAVEQYF. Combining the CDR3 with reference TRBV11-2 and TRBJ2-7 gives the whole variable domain EAGVAQSPRYKIIEKRQSVAFWCNPISGHATLYWYQQILGQGPKLLIQFQNNGVVDDSQLPKDRFSAERLKGVDSTLKIQPAKLEDSAVYLCASSPLAGAVEQYFGPGTRLTVT.

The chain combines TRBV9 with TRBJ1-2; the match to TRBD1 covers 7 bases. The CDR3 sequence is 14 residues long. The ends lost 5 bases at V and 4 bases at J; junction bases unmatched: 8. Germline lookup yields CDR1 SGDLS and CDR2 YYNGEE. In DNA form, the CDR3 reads TGTGCCAGCAGGAGGGACAGCGGAGGCTATGGCTACACCTTC. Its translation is CASRRDSGGYGYTF.

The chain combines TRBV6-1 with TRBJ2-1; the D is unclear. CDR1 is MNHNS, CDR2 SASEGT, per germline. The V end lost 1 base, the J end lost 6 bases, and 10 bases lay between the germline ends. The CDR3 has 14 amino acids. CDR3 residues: CASSEVERINEQFF. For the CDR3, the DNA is TGTGCCAGCAGTGAAGTGGAGAGGATCAATGAGCAGTTCTTC.

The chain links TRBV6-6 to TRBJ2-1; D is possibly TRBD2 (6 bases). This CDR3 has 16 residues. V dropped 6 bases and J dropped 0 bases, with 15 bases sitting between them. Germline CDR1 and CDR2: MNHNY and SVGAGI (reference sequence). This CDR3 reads CASRETSPHSYNEQFF. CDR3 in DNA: TGTGCCAGCAGAGAAACTAGCCCACACTCCTACAATGAGCAGTTCTTC.

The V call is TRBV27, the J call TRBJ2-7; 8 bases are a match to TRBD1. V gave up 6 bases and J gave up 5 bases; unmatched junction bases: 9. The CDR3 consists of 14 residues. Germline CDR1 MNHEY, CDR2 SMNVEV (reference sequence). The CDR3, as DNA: TGTGCCAGCAGGCCGGTGGACAGGGCGCACGAGCAGTACTTC. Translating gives CASRPVDRAHEQYF.

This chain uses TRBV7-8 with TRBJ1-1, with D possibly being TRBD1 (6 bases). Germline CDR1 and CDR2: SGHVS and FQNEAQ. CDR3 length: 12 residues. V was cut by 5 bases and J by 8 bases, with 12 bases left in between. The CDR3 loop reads CASSPGTTEAFF. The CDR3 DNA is TGTGCCAGCAGCCCTGGGACAACGGAAGCTTTCTTT.

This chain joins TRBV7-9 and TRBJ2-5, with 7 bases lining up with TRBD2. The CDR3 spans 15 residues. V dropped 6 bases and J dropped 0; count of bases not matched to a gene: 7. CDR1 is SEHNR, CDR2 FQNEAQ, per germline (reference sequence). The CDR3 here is CASRSPSGHQETQYF. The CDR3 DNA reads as TGTGCCAGCAGATCACCTAGCGGTCACCAAGAGACCCAGTACTTC.

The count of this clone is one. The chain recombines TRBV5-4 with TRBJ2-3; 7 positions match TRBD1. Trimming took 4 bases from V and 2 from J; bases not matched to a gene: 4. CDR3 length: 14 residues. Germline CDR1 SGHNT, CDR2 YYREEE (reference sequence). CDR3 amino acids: CASSPGQFTDTQYF. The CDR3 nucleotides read TGTGCCAGCAGCCCGGGACAGTTCACAGATACGCAGTATTTT. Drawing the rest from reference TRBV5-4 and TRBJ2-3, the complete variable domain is ETGVTQSPTHLIKTRGQQVTLRCSSQSGHNTVSWYQQALGQGPQFIFQYYREEENGRGNFPPRFSGLQFPNYSSELNVNALELDDSALYLCASSPGQFTDTQYFGPGTRLTVL.